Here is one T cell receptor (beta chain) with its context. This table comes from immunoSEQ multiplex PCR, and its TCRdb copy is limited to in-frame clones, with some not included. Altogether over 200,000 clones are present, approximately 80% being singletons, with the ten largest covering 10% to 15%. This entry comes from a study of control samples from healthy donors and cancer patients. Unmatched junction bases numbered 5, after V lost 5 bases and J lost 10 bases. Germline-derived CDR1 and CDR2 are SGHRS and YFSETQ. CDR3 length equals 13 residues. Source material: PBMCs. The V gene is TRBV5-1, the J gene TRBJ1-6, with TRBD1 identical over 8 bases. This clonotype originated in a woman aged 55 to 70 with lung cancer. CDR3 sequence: CASRLTGGSPLHF. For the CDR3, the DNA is TGCGCCAGCAGGTTAACAGGGGGATCACCCCTCCACTTT.